A single T cell receptor beta chain is shown here with its context. What it binds is unknown. These data originate in a study of shared clonotypes between healthy human individuals. For the study at large: Researchers assigned three CD4 naive, three CD4 memory, two CD8 naive and one CD8 memory plate to each donor. Study results and limitations: Represented diversity (both genetic and exposure-history) was limited by the small number of donors. Compared with memory subsets, naive subsets generally had larger estimated richness.

The V gene's germline CDR1 is SQVTM and CDR2 ANQGSEA. This CDR3 is 13 amino acids long. J was trimmed by 5 bases and V by 6 bases; bases with no gene match: 8. The table came from immunoSEQ multiplex PCR; TCRdb's copy has only in-frame clones and leaves some out. The table lists roughly 680,000 clones, roughly 72% of them singletons. Nashville, Tennessee was home to all donors, each a Caucasian adult. Input material: memory CD4+ T cells sorted from blood. Regarding subset: CD45RA-negative fraction. The receptor's source is a woman aged 25-40 years in good health. V is TRBV29-1 and J is TRBJ1-2; 8 nucleotides agree with TRBD1. The CDR3, as DNA: TGCAGCGTGGGGAACAGGGGGATTTATGGCTACACCTTC. Encoded protein: CSVGNRGIYGYTF.